A selection of T cell receptor beta chains follows, all from one sample in a study of blood T cell repertoires in COVID-19. Generated by immunoSEQ multiplex PCR, the TCRdb table keeps only in-frame clones and is missing some. The sample records roughly 87,000 clones, 70% to 85% being singletons. The specimen sequenced was peripheral blood. These receptor sequences come from a woman aged 80 or over with COVID-19, enrolled during active disease. CDR3s include the opening cysteine and the closing phenylalanine or tryptophan. Fields, in order: D gene, J gene, clone size, CDR3 length, V gene, CDR3 protein, CDR3 DNA. D genes are given only for firm matches. Clone size is shown for a subset of rows, as once, few, many or a class of expanded clone.

d_gene: -; j_gene: TRBJ1-2; abundance: -; len: 11; v_gene: TRBV30; CDR3aa: CAWDEGYGYTF; CDR3nt: TGTGCCTGGGACGAGGGCTATGGCTACACCTTC
d_gene: TRBD2; j_gene: TRBJ2-2; abundance: -; len: 16; v_gene: TRBV5-1; CDR3aa: CASSLTSGFNTGELFF; CDR3nt: TGCGCCAGCAGCTTGACTAGCGGGTTTAACACCGGGGAGCTGTTTTTT
d_gene: TRBD2; j_gene: TRBJ2-7; abundance: -; len: 16; v_gene: TRBV9; CDR3aa: CASSSGGSGTSYEQYF; CDR3nt: TGTGCCAGCAGCTCGGGGGGTAGCGGGACATCCTACGAGCAGTACTTC
d_gene: TRBD1; j_gene: TRBJ2-5; abundance: -; len: 16; v_gene: TRBV28; CDR3aa: CASSSQNRDRGETQYF; CDR3nt: TGTGCCAGCAGCTCGCAAAACCGGGACAGGGGAGAGACCCAGTACTTC
d_gene: TRBD1; j_gene: TRBJ2-7; abundance: -; len: 14; v_gene: TRBV18; CDR3aa: CASSGGTGNYEQYF; CDR3nt: TGTGCCAGCTCAGGGGGGACAGGAAATTACGAGCAGTACTTC
d_gene: TRBD2; j_gene: TRBJ2-3; abundance: -; len: 18; v_gene: TRBV4-3; CDR3aa: CASSLGRTSGGITDTQYF; CDR3nt: TGCGCCAGCAGCCTCGGAAGGACTAGCGGGGGCATCACAGATACGCAGTATTTT
d_gene: -; j_gene: TRBJ2-5; abundance: -; len: 17; v_gene: TRBV3-1/TRBV3-2; CDR3aa: CASSRRAPDYFQETQYF; CDR3nt: TGTGCCAGCAGCCGACGGGCCCCGGACTACTTCCAAGAGACCCAGTACTTC
d_gene: -; j_gene: TRBJ2-3; abundance: -; len: 14; v_gene: TRBV2; CDR3aa: CATRGQITTDTQYF; CDR3nt: TGTGCCACGCGTGGACAGATTACCACAGATACGCAGTATTTT
d_gene: -; j_gene: TRBJ2-1; abundance: -; len: 13; v_gene: TRBV28; CDR3aa: CASIQGGMREQFF; CDR3nt: TGTGCCAGCATACAGGGCGGTATGAGGGAGCAGTTCTTC
d_gene: -; j_gene: TRBJ2-5; abundance: once; len: 12; v_gene: TRBV5-1; CDR3aa: CASSPGRETQYF; CDR3nt: TGCGCCAGCAGCCCGGGGAGGGAGACCCAGTACTTC
d_gene: TRBD2; j_gene: TRBJ2-3; abundance: -; len: 18; v_gene: TRBV2; CDR3aa: CASSEGGLAGGHGDTQYF; CDR3nt: TGTGCCAGCAGTGAAGGGGGGTTAGCGGGAGGGCATGGAGATACGCAGTATTTT
d_gene: -; j_gene: TRBJ1-6; abundance: -; len: 14; v_gene: TRBV10-2; CDR3aa: CASRMSSYNSPLHF; CDR3nt: TGCGCCAGCAGGATGAGCTCCTATAATTCACCCCTCCACTTT
d_gene: -; j_gene: TRBJ2-4; abundance: -; len: 12; v_gene: TRBV5-5; CDR3aa: CASSLQENIQYF; CDR3nt: TGTGCCAGCAGCTTGCAGGAAAACATTCAGTACTTC
d_gene: -; j_gene: TRBJ1-5; abundance: once; len: 14; v_gene: TRBV27; CDR3aa: CASSSQGADQPQHF; CDR3nt: TGTGCCAGCAGTTCCCAGGGCGCAGATCAGCCCCAGCATTTT
d_gene: -; j_gene: TRBJ2-2; abundance: few; len: 15; v_gene: TRBV11-1; CDR3aa: CASSRWEADTGELFF; CDR3nt: TGTGCCAGCAGTCGTTGGGAGGCGGACACCGGGGAGCTGTTTTTT
d_gene: TRBD1; j_gene: TRBJ2-2; abundance: -; len: 20; v_gene: TRBV4-1; CDR3aa: CASSQLPAGGGRRHTGELFF; CDR3nt: TGCGCCAGCAGCCAACTACCGGCAGGGGGCGGACGGCGGCACACCGGGGAGCTGTTTTTT
d_gene: -; j_gene: TRBJ2-2; abundance: -; len: 18; v_gene: TRBV21-1; CDR3aa: CASSKDRNRVHYTGELFF; CDR3nt: TGTGCCAGCAGCAAAGATAGGAACAGGGTCCACTACACCGGGGAGCTGTTTTTT
d_gene: TRBD2; j_gene: TRBJ2-7; abundance: -; len: 15; v_gene: TRBV3-1/TRBV3-2; CDR3aa: CASSRAGGLSYEQYF; CDR3nt: TGTGCCAGCAGCCGGGCGGGGGGGCTCTCCTACGAGCAGTACTTC
d_gene: TRBD1; j_gene: TRBJ2-7; abundance: -; len: 14; v_gene: TRBV2; CDR3aa: CASSAVGTGYEQYF; CDR3nt: TGTGCCAGCAGTGCGGTAGGGACAGGGTACGAGCAGTACTTC
d_gene: -; j_gene: TRBJ2-7; abundance: -; len: 15; v_gene: TRBV7-2; CDR3aa: CASSSLAVLTYEQYF; CDR3nt: TGTGCCAGCAGCTCATTAGCGGTCTTAACCTACGAGCAGTACTTC
d_gene: -; j_gene: TRBJ1-5; abundance: -; len: 14; v_gene: TRBV10-2; CDR3aa: CASSKLNDNQPQHF; CDR3nt: TGCGCCAGTTCAAAGCTGAACGACAATCAGCCCCAGCATTTT
d_gene: TRBD2; j_gene: TRBJ2-2; abundance: -; len: 16; v_gene: TRBV7-3; CDR3aa: CASSPQAGGYTGELFF; CDR3nt: TGTGCCAGCAGCCCCCAAGCGGGAGGGTACACCGGGGAGCTGTTTTTT
d_gene: TRBD1; j_gene: TRBJ1-1; abundance: -; len: 16; v_gene: TRBV18; CDR3aa: CASSQQQGATNTEAFF; CDR3nt: TGTGCCAGCTCACAACAACAGGGGGCCACGAACACTGAAGCTTTCTTT
d_gene: -; j_gene: TRBJ2-1; abundance: -; len: 14; v_gene: TRBV2; CDR3aa: CASSALLGLGEQFF; CDR3nt: TGTGCCAGCAGCGCCCTGTTGGGGCTGGGTGAGCAGTTCTTC
d_gene: -; j_gene: TRBJ2-7; abundance: few; len: 13; v_gene: TRBV5-1; CDR3aa: CASSFTRDKEQYF; CDR3nt: TGCGCCAGCAGCTTCACACGCGACAAGGAGCAGTACTTC
d_gene: TRBD1; j_gene: TRBJ1-5; abundance: few; len: 14; v_gene: TRBV2; CDR3aa: CASSGTGGNQPQHF; CDR3nt: TGTGCCAGCAGCGGCACAGGGGGCAATCAGCCCCAGCATTTT
d_gene: TRBD1; j_gene: TRBJ2-2; abundance: -; len: 15; v_gene: TRBV2; CDR3aa: CASYPGTGITGELFF; CDR3nt: TGTGCCAGCTACCCCGGGACAGGGATAACCGGGGAGCTGTTTTTT
d_gene: TRBD1; j_gene: TRBJ2-2; abundance: -; len: 15; v_gene: TRBV18; CDR3aa: CASSPRYRGTGELFF; CDR3nt: TGTGCCAGCTCACCCCGCTACAGGGGTACCGGGGAGCTGTTTTTT
d_gene: TRBD2; j_gene: TRBJ2-1; abundance: -; len: 15; v_gene: TRBV5-1; CDR3aa: CASSLGLADYNEQFF; CDR3nt: TGCGCCAGCAGCTTGGGACTAGCGGACTACAATGAGCAGTTCTTC
d_gene: -; j_gene: TRBJ1-1; abundance: -; len: 13; v_gene: TRBV18; CDR3aa: CASSPQGYGEAFF; CDR3nt: TGTGCCAGCTCACCACAGGGGTATGGTGAAGCTTTCTTT